This entry lists 25 T cell receptor beta chains sequenced from one sample in a study of cytomegalovirus exposure and HLA in healthy donors. The PCR contained 60 Vbeta and 13 Jbeta primers. TCRdb's copy holds only in-frame clones and misses some; the assay was immunoSEQ multiplex PCR. The data contain about 140,000 clones, approximately 84% of them seen just once; the ten biggest clones take up approximately 1.9%. Specimen: PBMCs. These receptors were taken from a woman aged 40 to 49 in good health and CMV-seronegative.

In this sample, this clone turned up a few times. V and J are TRBV28 and TRBJ1-3; no definite D call. Trimming removed 3 bases at V and 2 bases at J, with 5 bases between. Germline V gives CDR1 MDHEN, CDR2 SYDVKM. This CDR3 is built from 13 residues. The CDR3 nucleotides are TGTGCCAGCAGTTTCGTAACTGGAAACACCATATATTTT. It encodes CASSFVTGNTIYF. Supplemented by reference TRBV28 and TRBJ1-3, the full variable domain reads DVKVTQSSRYLVKRTGEKVFLECVQDMDHENMFWYRQDPGLGLRLIYFSYDVKMKEKGDIPEGYSVSREKKERFSLILESASTNQTSMYLCASSFVTGNTIYFGEGSWLTVV.

This chain uses TRBV6-1 with TRBJ2-1; TRBD2 might be the D (6 bases). Trimming removed 7 bases at V and 3 bases at J, with 10 bases between. The V gene's germline CDR1 is MNHNS and CDR2 SASEGT. The CDR3 covers 13 residues. Written as DNA, the CDR3 is TGTGCCAGCAACGGAGGGTACTACAATGAGCAGTTCTTC. It translates to CASNGGYYNEQFF.

The rearrangement joins TRBV21-1 to TRBJ2-5; the table's D call, TRBD2, has no DNA check behind it. TRBV21-1 is tagged as a pseudogene. The CDR3 is 14 residues long. The CDR3 DNA sequence: TGTGCCAGCAGCGCCGGGGTCATCCAAGAGACCCAGTACTTC. As protein: CASSAGVIQETQYF.

The V gene is TRBV7-9, the J gene TRBJ2-1; 8 bases map to TRBD2. In germline, CDR1 is SEHNR, CDR2 FQNEAQ (reference sequence). V was pared by 4 bases and J by 12 bases, with 11 bases of the junction left unmatched. The CDR3 is 14 amino acids. CDR3 in amino acids: CASSYTRGGVWQFF. The CDR3 DNA reads TGTGCCAGCAGCTACACACGGGGGGGAGTATGGCAGTTCTTC.

The sample holds one count of this clone. The chain carries TRBV2 and TRBJ1-5; no reliable D call. CDR1 SNHLY and CDR2 FYNNEI come from the germline V gene. Trimming took off 6 bases at V and 3 bases at J, with 3 bases between the two ends. The CDR3 is 11 residues long. As DNA, the CDR3 is TGTGCCAGCAGCTACAATCAGCCCCAGCATTTT. This translates into CASSYNQPQHF.

The V and J genes are TRBV9 and TRBJ1-4, with no clear D. Germline V gives CDR1 SGDLS, CDR2 YYNGEE. Trimming pared 4 bases from V and 2 bases from J, leaving 15 bases between. This CDR3 region has 16 residues. For the CDR3, the DNA is TGTGCCAGCAGCCCTTCCCTGAGAGGGACTAATGAAAAACTGTTTTTT. It is translated as CASSPSLRGTNEKLFF.

This sequence joins TRBV5-1 and TRBJ2-7, with 10 bases identical to TRBD2. The CDR3 loop spans 13 amino acids. Germline CDR1 and CDR2: SGHRS and YFSETQ. Trimming at V came to 0 bases and at J to 10 bases, leaving 4 bases not matched to a gene. This chain's CDR3 is CASSLDSGRYQYF. DNA for the CDR3: TGCGCCAGCAGCTTGGATAGCGGGAGGTATCAGTACTTC.

This chain's CDR3 is CASSLDPRSQQYF. The CDR3 DNA reads as TGTGCCAGCAGCTTAGATCCCCGTAGCCAGCAGTACTTC. The rearrangement uses TRBV11-2 and TRBJ2-7; D uncertain. The CDR3 has 13 residues. Trimming took off 0 bases at V and 8 bases at J, with 11 bases between the two ends. Germline loops: CDR1 SGHAT, CDR2 FQNNGV.

This sequence joins TRBV9 and TRBJ2-1; a weak D match, TRBD1 (6 bases). CDR3 length: 13 amino acids. Trimming cost V 6 bases and J 4 bases, with 11 bases left between them. Germline V CDR1 and CDR2: SGDLS, YYNGEE. CDR3 bases: TGTGCCAGCAACAGGGCCCAGTACAATGAGCAGTTCTTC. Translating gives CASNRAQYNEQFF.

The gene calls are TRBV7-9 and TRBJ2-1; D may be TRBD2 (7 bases). Deletions cut 5 bases from V and 0 bases from J, with 23 bases between. The germline V gene encodes CDR1 SEHNR and CDR2 FQNEAQ (reference sequence). CDR3 length: 19 residues. CDR3 amino acids: CASSPGPGGRSISYNEQFF. For the CDR3, the DNA is TGTGCCAGCAGCCCGGGCCCGGGGGGCCGAAGTATCTCCTACAATGAGCAGTTCTTC.

The chain uses TRBV7-8 and TRBJ2-2; 7 positions match TRBD1. Trimming at V came to 7 bases and at J to 1 base, leaving 9 bases not matched to a gene. CDR1 is SGHVS and CDR2 is FQNEAQ in the germline V gene. CDR3 length: 16 amino acids. This CDR3 is CASTVYGTVNTGELFF. The CDR3 bases are TGTGCCAGCACCGTTTACGGGACAGTGAACACCGGGGAGCTGTTTTTT.

The J gene is TRBJ1-5, the V gene TRBV29-1, with 11 bases fitting TRBD1. J gave up 0 bases and V 5 bases, and 9 bases lay outside the gene matches. Germline assignment: CDR1 SQVTM and CDR2 ANQGSEA. The CDR3 is made up of 17 amino acids. The CDR3 is CSVSSGTGGTSNQPQHF. In nucleotides, the CDR3 is TGCAGCGTTTCCTCCGGGACAGGGGGAACTAGCAATCAGCCCCAGCATTTT.

The chain links TRBV7-9 to TRBJ2-2; TRBD2 is a possible D gene (5 bases). The CDR3 length is 16 residues. With 3 bases removed from V and 5 bases from J, the gap between germline ends came to 16 bases. Germline V lookup: CDR1 SEHNR, CDR2 FQNEAQ (reference sequence). This CDR3 reads CASSFGPGRGTGELFF. CDR3 nucleotides: TGTGCCAGCAGCTTTGGGCCCGGACGGGGAACCGGGGAGCTGTTTTTT.

The V call is TRBV28, the J call TRBJ2-1; 9 bases match TRBD2. This CDR3 is built from 16 residues. Germline CDR1 reads MDHEN; CDR2 reads SYDVKM. The V gene end was trimmed by 2 bases and the J gene end by 4 bases; junction bases not matched to a gene: 6. Here the CDR3 DNA reads TGTGCCAGCAGTTTAGCGGCGGGAGGGTCTTACAATGAGCAGTTCTTC. The encoded protein is CASSLAAGGSYNEQFF.

This clone was picked up one time. The chain recombines TRBV6-1 with TRBJ1-1; D is undetermined. The CDR3 covers 13 residues. The V gene's germline CDR1 is MNHNS and CDR2 SASEGT. Deletions cut 5 bases from V and 5 bases from J, with 12 bases between. The DNA of the CDR3 is TGTGCCAGCAGTCCGGACTCGGCAACTGAAGCTTTCTTT. Amino acid sequence: CASSPDSATEAFF.

The chain recombines TRBV28 with TRBJ2-2, with D possibly being TRBD1 (6 bases). Trimming cost V 7 bases and J 4 bases, with 10 bases left between them. The CDR3 loop spans 13 amino acids. Germline V lookup: CDR1 MDHEN, CDR2 SYDVKM. The CDR3 nucleotides are TGTGCCAGCATCAACAGGGCCACCGGGGAGCTGTTTTTT. Translation: CASINRATGELFF.

This chain joins TRBV19 and TRBJ2-2; 12 nucleotides agree with TRBD1. The CDR3 runs 18 residues. J lost 6 bases, V lost 3 bases, and 11 bases had no gene match. The germline gives CDR1 LNHDA, CDR2 SQIVND (reference sequence). The CDR3 DNA reads TGTGCCAGTAGTATTCGCTCTTTCGGGACAGGGGGCCCCGGGGAGCTGTTTTTT. It encodes CASSIRSFGTGGPGELFF.

This sequence joins TRBV2 and TRBJ2-7; D possibly corresponds to TRBD2 (7 bases). Trimming removed 2 bases from V and 4 bases from J, with 15 bases in between. This CDR3 is 15 amino acids long. Germline V gene sequence: CDR1 SNHLY, CDR2 FYNNEI. In DNA, the CDR3 is TGTGCCAGCAGTGAAAACGGGGGGCTCCCTTACGAGCAGTACTTC. It is translated as CASSENGGLPYEQYF.

This chain joins TRBV19 and TRBJ1-1, with D perhaps matching TRBD1 (6 bases). Trimming took off 3 bases at V and 9 bases at J, with 17 bases between the two ends. This CDR3 has 14 amino acids. The germline gives CDR1 LNHDA, CDR2 SQIVND (reference sequence). The CDR3: CASSIPTGIHKAFF. DNA of the CDR3: TGTGCCAGTAGTATCCCCACAGGGATCCACAAAGCTTTCTTT.

The chain combines TRBV10-3 with TRBJ1-1; 7 bases match TRBD1. Germline loops: CDR1 ENHRY, CDR2 SYGVKD. The CDR3 length is 12 residues. The V segment lost 6 bases and the J segment 7 bases; nucleotides outside the gene matches: 5. CDR3 in DNA: TGTGCCATCAGGAGGGACAGCCATGAAGCTTTCTTT. It encodes CAIRRDSHEAFF.

The chain combines TRBV5-6 with TRBJ2-3, with TRBD2 matching over 16 bases. There are 18 residues in the CDR3. Unmatched junction bases numbered 12, after V lost 2 bases and J lost 9 bases. Germline-derived CDR1 and CDR2 are SGHDT and YYEEEE. In nucleotides, the CDR3 is TGTGCCAGCAGCTTATTCCAGACAGGGACTAGCGGGAGGGGAACGCAGTATTTT. It yields the protein CASSLFQTGTSGRGTQYF.

This clone was detected once. The chain links TRBV27 to TRBJ2-7; possibly TRBD2 for D (6 bases). Per germline, CDR1 MNHEY and CDR2 SMNVEV (reference sequence). V lost 2 bases to trimming and J lost 2 bases, with 10 bases between them. The CDR3 is 14 amino acids. DNA of the CDR3: TGTGCCAGCAGTTTAGGCGGGACCCCCTACGAGCAGTACTTC. It yields the protein CASSLGGTPYEQYF.

This clone was seen a single time. The chain employs TRBV5-1 and TRBJ1-3; D gene uncertain. This CDR3 is 15 amino acids long. The germline gives CDR1 SGHRS, CDR2 YFSETQ. Deletions cut 0 bases from V and 0 bases from J, with 7 bases between. The CDR3: CASSLAGFSGNTIYF. The CDR3 DNA reads as TGCGCCAGCAGCTTGGCTGGCTTCTCTGGAAACACCATATATTTT.

The chain carries TRBV30 and TRBJ2-1; 9 nucleotides line up with TRBD2. The CDR3 is 15 amino acids. Germline CDR1 reads GTSNPN; CDR2 reads SVGIG (reference sequence). Trimming at V came to 1 base and at J to 8 bases, leaving 9 bases not matched to a gene. Written as DNA, the CDR3 is TGTGCCTGGAGTGGTAGCGGGAGTATGGTCGATGAGCAGTTCTTC. The encoded protein is CAWSGSGSMVDEQFF.

Turning to this clone: The junction departs from germline at one end; a sequencing error may be responsible. V and J are TRBV5-5 and TRBJ2-2; 10 nucleotides agree with TRBD2. Germline assignment: CDR1 SGHKS and CDR2 YYEKEE (reference sequence). The CDR3 covers 15 residues. The CDR3 nucleotides read TGCGCCAGCAGCCCAACTAGCGGGGTCGCCGGGGAGCTGTTTTTT. It is translated as CASSPTSGVAGELFF. The full variable domain, in which reference TRBV5-5 and TRBJ2-2 provide the parts outside the CDR3, is DAGVTQSPTHLIKTRGQQVTLRCSPISGHKSVSWYQQVLGQGPQFIFQYYEKEERGRGNFPDRFSARQFPNYSSELNVNALLLGDSALYLCASSPTSGVAGELFFGEGSRLTVL.